This note documents a single T cell receptor (beta chain) sequence. Its antigen is unidentified. This entry is derived from a study of cytotoxic CD8 clonotypes in ibrutinib-treated CLL. Study as a whole: It was after a median about twelve months of treatment, range 6 to 36, that response samples were taken. Study-wide results and caveats: T-cell clonality at baseline went above that of age-matched healthy donors and rose and fell with circulating CD8+ T-cell counts. Ibrutinib response saw clonality rise, and progression saw it return toward baseline.

Generated by immunoSEQ multiplex PCR, the TCRdb table keeps only in-frame clones and is missing some. In the table there are more than 110,000 clones, 75% to 85% of which are singletons. The germline V gene has CDR1 SGHAT and CDR2 FQNNGV. The CDR3 is made up of 12 amino acids. With 5 bases removed from V and 9 bases from J, the gap between germline ends came to 11 bases. This TCR came from a human donor with chronic lymphocytic leukemia. The sequencing here drew on PBMCs, taken after 36 months of ibrutinib treatment. This chain connects TRBV11-2 to TRBJ2-1; D gene ambiguous. The DNA of the CDR3 is TGTGCCAGCAGCCCCATCCGAGGTGAGCAGTTCTTC. Its protein is CASSPIRGEQFF.